These T cell receptor beta chains were read from a single sample in a study of blood T cell repertoires in COVID-19. The protocol was immunoSEQ multiplex PCR, while the TCRdb copy is restricted to in-frame clones and leaves out a portion. The data show roughly 100,000 clones, 82% seen once. The sequenced material came from peripheral blood. Every receptor here comes from a man aged 70-80 years with acute or convalescent COVID-19. Both conserved end residues are part of each CDR3. D genes are given only for firm matches. Clone size is shown for a subset of rows, as once, few, many or a class of expanded clone.

v_call: TRBV18; d_call: TRBD2; j_call: TRBJ2-1; clone_size: NA; cdr3_aa: CASSPLPAGGPHEQFF; cdr3_nt: TGTGCCAGCTCACCACTCCCAGCGGGGGGGCCGCATGAGCAGTTCTTC
v_call: TRBV19; d_call: NA; j_call: TRBJ1-5; clone_size: NA; cdr3_aa: CASSIYRDQPLLF; cdr3_nt: TGTGCCAGTAGTATTTACAGGGATCAGCCCCTGCTTTTT
v_call: TRBV19; d_call: TRBD1; j_call: TRBJ1-1; clone_size: few; cdr3_aa: CASSHPTGMVTEAFF; cdr3_nt: TGTGCCAGTAGTCACCCGACAGGGATGGTCACTGAAGCTTTCTTT
v_call: TRBV2; d_call: NA; j_call: TRBJ2-1; clone_size: NA; cdr3_aa: CASSVTGYNEQFF; cdr3_nt: TGTGCCAGCAGTGTAACCGGGTACAATGAGCAGTTCTTC
v_call: TRBV18; d_call: NA; j_call: TRBJ1-1; clone_size: NA; cdr3_aa: CASSRSDSGFAEAFF; cdr3_nt: TGTGCCAGCTCGCGGTCGGACAGTGGTTTTGCTGAAGCTTTCTTT
v_call: TRBV14; d_call: NA; j_call: TRBJ1-1; clone_size: NA; cdr3_aa: CASSQARRFGTEAFF; cdr3_nt: TGTGCCAGCAGCCAAGCCCGTCGTTTCGGCACTGAAGCTTTCTTT
v_call: TRBV18; d_call: TRBD2; j_call: TRBJ2-7; clone_size: NA; cdr3_aa: CASSPSSGRAGEQYF; cdr3_nt: TGTGCCAGCTCTCCTTCTAGCGGGAGGGCCGGTGAGCAGTACTTC
v_call: TRBV19; d_call: TRBD2; j_call: TRBJ2-1; clone_size: NA; cdr3_aa: CASSIQREAYNEQFF; cdr3_nt: TGTGCCAGTAGTATACAGCGGGAGGCTTACAATGAGCAGTTCTTC
v_call: TRBV7-3; d_call: TRBD1; j_call: TRBJ2-3; clone_size: NA; cdr3_aa: CASSLTRVGTAIHTQYF; cdr3_nt: TGTGCCAGCAGCTTAACTCGGGTGGGGACAGCGATCCATACGCAGTATTTT
v_call: TRBV3-1/TRBV3-2; d_call: NA; j_call: TRBJ1-4; clone_size: few; cdr3_aa: CASSPYRDDEKLFF; cdr3_nt: TGTGCCAGCAGCCCATACAGGGACGATGAAAAACTGTTTTTT
v_call: TRBV9; d_call: TRBD1; j_call: TRBJ1-6; clone_size: NA; cdr3_aa: CASSVDREWNSPLHF; cdr3_nt: TGTGCCAGCAGCGTGGACAGGGAATGGAATTCACCCCTCCACTTT
v_call: TRBV6-5; d_call: NA; j_call: TRBJ1-6; clone_size: NA; cdr3_aa: CATSGLGSPLHF; cdr3_nt: TGTGCCACCTCGGGTTTGGGTTCACCCCTCCACTTT
v_call: TRBV6-6; d_call: NA; j_call: TRBJ2-1; clone_size: NA; cdr3_aa: CASSYESEYNEQFF; cdr3_nt: TGTGCCAGCAGTTACGAGTCGGAGTACAATGAGCAGTTCTTC
v_call: TRBV5-1; d_call: TRBD1; j_call: TRBJ1-2; clone_size: NA; cdr3_aa: CASSVAGQREGYTF; cdr3_nt: TGCGCCAGCAGCGTGGCGGGACAGCGCGAGGGCTACACCTTC
v_call: TRBV30; d_call: NA; j_call: TRBJ2-7; clone_size: NA; cdr3_aa: CAWSEGGSIYEQYF; cdr3_nt: TGTGCCTGGAGTGAGGGGGGGAGCATCTACGAGCAGTACTTC
v_call: TRBV5-5; d_call: TRBD1; j_call: TRBJ1-1; clone_size: NA; cdr3_aa: CASSLGRTGGTEAFF; cdr3_nt: TGTGCCAGCAGCTTGGGTCGGACAGGGGGGACTGAAGCTTTCTTT
v_call: TRBV19; d_call: TRBD1; j_call: TRBJ2-3; clone_size: NA; cdr3_aa: CASSIESGQGFTSTDTQYF; cdr3_nt: TGTGCCAGTAGTATAGAATCGGGACAGGGCTTTACTAGCACAGATACGCAGTATTTT
v_call: TRBV7-2; d_call: NA; j_call: TRBJ2-7; clone_size: NA; cdr3_aa: CASSLAHYEQYF; cdr3_nt: TGTGCCAGCAGCTTAGCACACTACGAGCAGTACTTC
v_call: TRBV6-5; d_call: TRBD1; j_call: TRBJ1-1; clone_size: NA; cdr3_aa: CASSWGQGRTEAFF; cdr3_nt: TGTGCCAGCAGCTGGGGACAGGGACGCACTGAAGCTTTCTTT
v_call: TRBV11-3; d_call: NA; j_call: TRBJ2-1; clone_size: NA; cdr3_aa: CASSLWGGAGNEQFF; cdr3_nt: TGTGCCAGCAGCCTCTGGGGGGGGGCCGGCAATGAGCAGTTCTTC
v_call: TRBV11-2; d_call: NA; j_call: TRBJ1-6; clone_size: few; cdr3_aa: CASSLRTISQSSYNSPLHF; cdr3_nt: TGTGCCAGCAGCTTACGGACTATCTCACAGAGCTCCTATAATTCACCCCTCCACTTT
v_call: TRBV5-1; d_call: TRBD1; j_call: TRBJ2-1; clone_size: NA; cdr3_aa: CASSLRDRGHEQFF; cdr3_nt: TGCGCCAGCAGCCTCCGGGACAGGGGACATGAGCAGTTCTTC
v_call: TRBV7-2; d_call: TRBD1; j_call: TRBJ1-2; clone_size: NA; cdr3_aa: CASSSSTGEYYGYTF; cdr3_nt: TGTGCCAGCAGCTCGTCGACAGGGGAATACTATGGCTACACCTTC
v_call: TRBV28; d_call: TRBD1; j_call: TRBJ2-7; clone_size: few; cdr3_aa: CASLARGQLSYEQYF; cdr3_nt: TGTGCCAGCCTGGCTCGGGGACAGCTATCCTACGAGCAGTACTTC
v_call: TRBV28; d_call: TRBD1; j_call: TRBJ1-5; clone_size: NA; cdr3_aa: CASTKGGTNQPQHF; cdr3_nt: TGTGCCAGCACCAAAGGGGGCACCAATCAGCCCCAGCATTTT
v_call: TRBV7-2; d_call: NA; j_call: TRBJ1-4; clone_size: NA; cdr3_aa: CASSLQNRAVNEKLFF; cdr3_nt: TGTGCCAGCAGCCTACAGAACAGGGCCGTCAATGAAAAACTGTTTTTT
v_call: TRBV6-2/TRBV6-3; d_call: NA; j_call: TRBJ1-1; clone_size: NA; cdr3_aa: CASSYSTITEAFF; cdr3_nt: TGTGCCAGCAGTTACTCGACAATCACTGAAGCTTTCTTT
v_call: TRBV2; d_call: NA; j_call: TRBJ2-6; clone_size: few; cdr3_aa: CASSWAPGANVLTF; cdr3_nt: TGTGCCAGCAGCTGGGCGCCCGGGGCCAACGTCCTGACTTTC
v_call: TRBV5-6; d_call: NA; j_call: TRBJ1-5; clone_size: NA; cdr3_aa: CASSLGRLSNQPQHF; cdr3_nt: TGTGCCAGCAGCTTAGGGAGACTGAGCAATCAGCCCCAGCATTTT
v_call: TRBV6-5; d_call: TRBD1; j_call: TRBJ1-4; clone_size: NA; cdr3_aa: CASSRGTGGNEKLFF; cdr3_nt: TGTGCCAGCAGCCGAGGGACAGGGGGTAATGAAAAACTGTTTTTT
v_call: TRBV19; d_call: NA; j_call: TRBJ1-1; clone_size: NA; cdr3_aa: CASKELNTEAFF; cdr3_nt: TGTGCCAGTAAGGAGTTGAACACTGAAGCTTTCTTT
v_call: TRBV6-5; d_call: TRBD2; j_call: TRBJ2-7; clone_size: NA; cdr3_aa: CASSYSGRAYEQYF; cdr3_nt: TGTGCCAGCAGTTATAGCGGGAGAGCTTACGAGCAGTACTTC
v_call: TRBV2; d_call: NA; j_call: TRBJ1-5; clone_size: NA; cdr3_aa: CASRDSLSNQPQHF; cdr3_nt: TGTGCCAGCAGAGACAGTCTTAGCAATCAGCCCCAGCATTTT
v_call: TRBV18; d_call: TRBD1; j_call: TRBJ1-4; clone_size: NA; cdr3_aa: CASSTRTGVEKLFF; cdr3_nt: TGTGCCAGCTCAACCCGGACAGGGGTTGAAAAACTGTTTTTT
v_call: TRBV4-2; d_call: NA; j_call: TRBJ2-3; clone_size: NA; cdr3_aa: CASGARVTDTQYF; cdr3_nt: TGTGCCAGCGGGGCTAGAGTCACAGATACGCAGTATTTT
v_call: TRBV19; d_call: NA; j_call: TRBJ1-5; clone_size: NA; cdr3_aa: CASSIDAGFQPQHF; cdr3_nt: TGTGCCAGTAGTATCGATGCAGGGTTTCAGCCCCAGCATTTT
v_call: TRBV7-2; d_call: NA; j_call: TRBJ2-1; clone_size: NA; cdr3_aa: CASSLDYGGRNEQFF; cdr3_nt: TGTGCCAGCAGCTTAGATTACGGGGGGCGGAATGAGCAGTTCTTC
v_call: TRBV10-3; d_call: TRBD1; j_call: TRBJ2-2; clone_size: NA; cdr3_aa: CAISESLQGALGTGELFF; cdr3_nt: TGTGCCATCAGTGAGTCGTTGCAGGGGGCTCTCGGCACCGGGGAGCTGTTTTTT
v_call: TRBV7-3; d_call: TRBD1; j_call: TRBJ2-1; clone_size: NA; cdr3_aa: CASSADRVSYNEQFF; cdr3_nt: TGTGCCAGCAGCGCGGACAGGGTCTCCTACAATGAGCAGTTCTTC
v_call: TRBV7-9; d_call: NA; j_call: TRBJ2-1; clone_size: NA; cdr3_aa: CASSQTMTANNEQFF; cdr3_nt: TGTGCCAGCAGCCAAACGATGACAGCGAACAATGAGCAGTTCTTC
v_call: TRBV18; d_call: TRBD2; j_call: TRBJ2-3; clone_size: NA; cdr3_aa: CASSSYSNLAGAPDTQYF; cdr3_nt: TGTGCCAGCTCATCCTACTCCAACCTAGCGGGGGCCCCAGATACGCAGTATTTT
v_call: TRBV19; d_call: TRBD2; j_call: TRBJ2-1; clone_size: NA; cdr3_aa: CASSKGTSGPYNEQFF; cdr3_nt: TGTGCCAGTAGTAAAGGGACTAGCGGGCCTTACAATGAGCAGTTCTTC
v_call: TRBV6-5; d_call: NA; j_call: TRBJ2-3; clone_size: NA; cdr3_aa: CASTPGRGLTDTQYF; cdr3_nt: TGTGCCAGCACCCCTGGGCGGGGGCTCACAGATACGCAGTATTTT
v_call: TRBV5-8; d_call: TRBD2; j_call: TRBJ2-2; clone_size: NA; cdr3_aa: CASSLGAGYTGELFF; cdr3_nt: TGTGCCAGCAGCTTAGGAGCGGGGTACACCGGGGAGCTGTTTTTT
v_call: TRBV10-2; d_call: NA; j_call: TRBJ1-2; clone_size: NA; cdr3_aa: CASSESGRDYGYTF; cdr3_nt: TGCGCCAGCAGTGAGTCGGGCAGGGATTATGGCTACACCTTC
v_call: TRBV29-1; d_call: NA; j_call: TRBJ2-4; clone_size: NA; cdr3_aa: CSARGSGNIQYF; cdr3_nt: TGCAGCGCCCGTGGTAGCGGAAACATTCAGTACTTC
v_call: TRBV7-8; d_call: TRBD2; j_call: TRBJ2-7; clone_size: NA; cdr3_aa: CASSLTSGRGSAYEQYF; cdr3_nt: TGTGCCAGCAGCCTGACTAGCGGGAGGGGGAGCGCCTACGAGCAGTACTTC
v_call: TRBV7-2; d_call: TRBD2; j_call: TRBJ2-7; clone_size: NA; cdr3_aa: CASSLARAGYEQYF; cdr3_nt: TGTGCCAGCAGCTTAGCGCGAGCGGGATACGAGCAGTACTTC
v_call: TRBV9; d_call: TRBD2; j_call: TRBJ2-5; clone_size: NA; cdr3_aa: CASSVGQREGGETQYF; cdr3_nt: TGTGCCAGCAGCGTAGGCCAGCGGGAGGGAGGCGAGACCCAGTACTTC
v_call: TRBV27; d_call: TRBD2; j_call: TRBJ2-7; clone_size: NA; cdr3_aa: CASRFGLAHSYEQYF; cdr3_nt: TGTGCCAGCAGATTTGGACTAGCCCATTCCTACGAGCAGTACTTC
v_call: TRBV7-2; d_call: TRBD1; j_call: TRBJ1-1; clone_size: NA; cdr3_aa: CASSLGGQGWGMNTEAFF; cdr3_nt: TGTGCCAGCAGCTTAGGGGGACAGGGATGGGGCATGAACACTGAAGCTTTCTTT
v_call: TRBV5-5; d_call: NA; j_call: TRBJ1-1; clone_size: once; cdr3_aa: CASSATGNTEAFF; cdr3_nt: TGTGCCAGCAGCGCCACCGGGAACACTGAAGCTTTCTTT